This T cell receptor (beta chain) stems from a study of T cell repertoires in cytomegalovirus infection. Study details: Recently identified HLA-C-restricted CMV epitopes were among the peptides used. Shared public TCR beta signatures pointed to both CMV infection and a matching HLA type.

TCRdb analysed the reads with MiXCR anew, one entry per CDR3 protein. The data show roughly 70,000 distinct CDR3 sequences, roughly 20% seen once. Study-wide results and limits: The study identified carriers of CMV plus the relevant HLA from cumulative public TCR beta family frequency. CMV-specific TCR beta clonotypes restricted by HLA-C were the ones dominating the ex vivo response.

For this clonotype: Its antigen is still unknown.

There are 15 residues in the CDR3. The V gene end was trimmed by 2 bases and the J gene end by 2 bases; junction bases not matched to a gene: 3. The germline V gene encodes CDR1 MGHDK and CDR2 SYGVNS. The receptor comes from a human donor in good health (CMV status not recorded). Some clones in this sample may be carry-over from other donors' samples. The chain has TRBV25-1 and TRBJ2-7, with 10 positions matching TRBD1. The sequences come from CD8+ T cells from cultured PBMCs, collected from culture after CMV antigen stimulation. CDR3 sequence (DNA): TGTGCCAGCAGTGAACTTGGACAGGGGGCCTACGAGCAGTACTTC. The encoded protein is CASSELGQGAYEQYF.